This note documents a single T cell receptor (beta chain) sequence. Its target is unknown. A universal primer site was added by template switching, and unique molecular identifiers were carried by the cDNA. TCRdb re-called the 5' RACE reads with MiXCR, one entry per CDR3 protein. Here the sample spans approximately 350,000 distinct CDR3 sequences, 12% being singletons. This sample is drawn from a study of identical twins. Study conclusions and caveats: Those out-of-frame alpha sequences shared by twins showed an excess of low generation probability.

The trim removed 0 bases at V and 4 bases at J, leaving 5 bases unmatched. The CDR3 has 15 residues. Germline assignment: CDR1 SEHNR and CDR2 FQNEAQ (reference sequence). These records were also assigned to another study, of yellow fever vaccine responses in identical twins. That study adds: Twins' vaccine T cell responses were reported to seem partly convergent and partly personalized.

Sequencing was performed on CD8+ T cells sorted from blood. The gene calls are TRBV7-9 and TRBJ1-2, with TRBD1 matching 7 bases. This TCR was sampled from a woman between 18 and 29 years old in good health. CDR3 DNA: TGTGCCAGCAGCTTAGCGGGACAGCTGCTCTATGGCTACACCTTC. Amino acids: CASSLAGQLLYGYTF.